The clone carrying this T cell receptor (beta chain) was seen at least ten times. Its cognate antigen is unknown. The germline V and J ends were trimmed by 1 base and 6 bases, with 22 bases remaining between them. The CDR3 contains 18 residues. Germline values: CDR1 LNHNV, CDR2 YYDKDF (reference sequence). TCR alpha and beta CDR3 regions were amplified from RNA using iRepertoire nested multiplex PCR. Tissue mRNA or PBMC total RNA, 100-400 ng, went into one-step reverse transcription and amplification. TCRdb processed the multiplex PCR reads anew with MiXCR; each CDR3 protein has one entry. Counted here are more than 300,000 distinct CDR3 sequences, roughly two fifths occurring once; the ten biggest clones make up around 11%. This sample was taken from a study of glioma-infiltrating T cells. Study context: Presurgical dexamethasone in glioma patients lasted six or fewer days. General study results and limits: CDR3 overlap between tissue and blood was very small.

The chain recombines TRBV15 with TRBJ1-5; no firm D call. The specimen was glioma tissue, nonneoplastic brain tissue, or PBMCs (not recorded which). This clonotype originated in a human donor with low-grade glioma or glioblastoma, undergoing nonglioma brain surgery, or in good health (not recorded which). The CDR3 spells CATSRGRGGLDSGQPQHF. CDR3 DNA: TGTGCCACCAGCAGAGGACGTGGCGGCCTCGACTCGGGTCAGCCCCAGCATTTT. Full variable domain (rest looked up from reference TRBV15 and TRBJ1-5): DAMVIQNPRYQVTQFGKPVTLSCSQTLNHNVMYWYQQKSSQAPKLLFHYYDKDFNNEADTPDNFQSRRPNTSFCFLDIRSPGLGDTAMYLCATSRGRGGLDSGQPQHFGDGTRLSIL.